A selection of T cell receptor beta chains follows, all from one sample in a study of regulatory T cells in long-lasting Graves disease. TCRdb itself ran the multiplex PCR reads through MiXCR, one entry per CDR3 protein. The sample consists of roughly 490,000 distinct CDR3 sequences, roughly 23% of them appearing once. The sample was peripheral blood mononuclear cells (PBMCs), taken when the disease was refractory, from a patient treated with antithyroid drugs. These receptors were taken from a female donor with Graves disease. The CDR3 runs from the conserved cysteine through the conserved F or W. Each record gives: CDR3 protein, CDR3 DNA, clone size, V gene, J gene, D gene. A D gene is named only where the DNA matches it firmly. Rows give clone size only sometimes, using once, few, many, or a class for an expanded clone.

CDR3aa: CASSESQGGLFF; CDR3nt: TGTGCCAGCAGTGAATCACAGGGTGGGCTGTTTTTT; abundance: few; v_gene: TRBV28; j_gene: TRBJ2-2; d_gene: NA
CDR3aa: CASSSRQEDQPQHF; CDR3nt: TGTGCCAGCAGTTCAAGGCAGGAGGATCAGCCCCAGCATTTT; abundance: many; v_gene: TRBV28; j_gene: TRBJ1-5; d_gene: NA
CDR3aa: CASSIRDANTGELFF; CDR3nt: TGTGCCAGCAGCATACGGGACGCGAACACCGGGGAGCTGTTTTTT; abundance: few; v_gene: TRBV12-3/TRBV12-4; j_gene: TRBJ2-2; d_gene: NA
CDR3aa: CASSLTSARNEQYF; CDR3nt: TGTGCCAGCAGTTTAACCAGCGCCAGGAACGAGCAGTACTTC; abundance: NA; v_gene: TRBV12-3/TRBV12-4; j_gene: TRBJ2-7; d_gene: NA
CDR3aa: CASSRTTGTASYEQYF; CDR3nt: TGTGCCAGCAGCCGCACAACCGGGACAGCCTCCTACGAGCAGTACTTC; abundance: few; v_gene: TRBV6-1; j_gene: TRBJ2-7; d_gene: TRBD1
CDR3aa: CASSWDEEDYEQYF; CDR3nt: TGCGCCAGCAGCTGGGACGAGGAGGACTACGAGCAGTACTTC; abundance: NA; v_gene: TRBV5-1; j_gene: TRBJ2-7; d_gene: NA
CDR3aa: CASSLAEVNQGELFF; CDR3nt: TGTGCCAGCAGCTTAGCTGAAGTTAATCAGGGGGAGCTGTTTTTT; abundance: NA; v_gene: TRBV7-9; j_gene: TRBJ2-2; d_gene: NA
CDR3aa: CASSPDLVNTEAFF; CDR3nt: TGTGCCAGCTCACCGGACTTAGTGAACACTGAAGCTTTCTTT; abundance: NA; v_gene: TRBV18; j_gene: TRBJ1-1; d_gene: NA
CDR3aa: CASSLGQTTEAFF; CDR3nt: TGTGCCAGCAGCTTAGGCCAGACCACTGAAGCTTTCTTT; abundance: many; v_gene: TRBV7-8; j_gene: TRBJ1-1; d_gene: NA
CDR3aa: CASSLTGDTEAFF; CDR3nt: TGTGCCAGCAGTTTGACAGGGGACACTGAAGCTTTCTTT; abundance: many; v_gene: TRBV7-2; j_gene: TRBJ1-1; d_gene: TRBD1
CDR3aa: CASSQVSAGELFF; CDR3nt: TGCGCCAGCAGCCAGGTATCGGCCGGGGAGCTGTTTTTT; abundance: few; v_gene: TRBV4-3; j_gene: TRBJ2-2; d_gene: NA
CDR3aa: CASSGGGGSYEKLFF; CDR3nt: TGTGCCAGCAGTGGGGGGGGGGGAAGTTATGAAAAACTGTTTTTT; abundance: many; v_gene: TRBV2; j_gene: TRBJ1-4; d_gene: NA
CDR3aa: CAWRPSGNYGYTF; CDR3nt: TGTGCCTGGAGACCATCGGGCAACTATGGCTACACCTTC; abundance: many; v_gene: TRBV30; j_gene: TRBJ1-2; d_gene: NA
CDR3aa: CASSYGSERSPLHF; CDR3nt: TGTGCCAGCAGTTACGGATCTGAGCGTTCACCCCTCCACTTT; abundance: NA; v_gene: TRBV6-2/TRBV6-3; j_gene: TRBJ1-6; d_gene: NA
CDR3aa: CASSYAGQGDYGYTF; CDR3nt: TGTGCCAGCAGTTACGCGGGACAGGGGGACTATGGCTACACCTTC; abundance: NA; v_gene: TRBV6-2/TRBV6-3; j_gene: TRBJ1-2; d_gene: TRBD1
CDR3aa: CASHTRRIQETQYF; CDR3nt: TGTGCCAGCCACACCCGAAGAATCCAAGAGACCCAGTACTTC; abundance: many; v_gene: TRBV2; j_gene: TRBJ2-5; d_gene: NA
CDR3aa: CSGGREPNTGELFF; CDR3nt: TGCAGCGGGGGGCGGGAGCCCAACACCGGGGAGCTGTTTTTT; abundance: few; v_gene: TRBV29-1; j_gene: TRBJ2-2; d_gene: NA
CDR3aa: CASRGDTGELFF; CDR3nt: TGTGCCAGCAGGGGGGACACCGGGGAGCTGTTTTTT; abundance: many; v_gene: TRBV6-1; j_gene: TRBJ2-2; d_gene: NA
CDR3aa: CASSGERDRDYEQYF; CDR3nt: TGTGCCAGCAGCGGAGAAAGGGACAGGGACTACGAGCAGTACTTC; abundance: many; v_gene: TRBV7-2; j_gene: TRBJ2-7; d_gene: TRBD1
CDR3aa: CASSYLWQGRFYEQYF; CDR3nt: TGTGCCAGCAGTTACTTATGGCAGGGTCGATTCTACGAGCAGTACTTC; abundance: NA; v_gene: TRBV6-2/TRBV6-3; j_gene: TRBJ2-7; d_gene: NA
CDR3aa: CASSLRTSVNTGELFF; CDR3nt: TGTGCCAGCAGCTTGAGGACTAGCGTGAACACCGGGGAGCTGTTTTTT; abundance: few; v_gene: TRBV7-2; j_gene: TRBJ2-2; d_gene: TRBD2
CDR3aa: CSAGSEIAGYEQFF; CDR3nt: TGCAGTGCTGGCTCCGAGATAGCGGGGTATGAGCAGTTCTTC; abundance: NA; v_gene: TRBV20-1; j_gene: TRBJ2-1; d_gene: TRBD2
CDR3aa: CATSRVPGAYGYTF; CDR3nt: TGTGCCACCAGCAGAGTACCAGGCGCATATGGCTACACCTTC; abundance: few; v_gene: TRBV15; j_gene: TRBJ1-2; d_gene: NA
CDR3aa: CASRATGSSSYEQYF; CDR3nt: TGTGCCAGCAGGGCTACAGGTTCCAGCTCCTACGAGCAGTACTTC; abundance: NA; v_gene: TRBV6-1; j_gene: TRBJ2-7; d_gene: NA
CDR3aa: CAWSPGGDEQYF; CDR3nt: TGTGCCTGGAGCCCTGGGGGGGACGAGCAGTACTTC; abundance: NA; v_gene: TRBV30; j_gene: TRBJ2-7; d_gene: TRBD2
CDR3aa: CASSTIQRRKNTGGLFF; CDR3nt: TGTGCCAGCAGTACGATACAGAGGCGCAAAAACACCGGGGGGCTGTTTTTT; abundance: few; v_gene: TRBV7-2; j_gene: TRBJ2-2; d_gene: NA
CDR3aa: CASRPRLRGRGEAFF; CDR3nt: TGTGCCAGCAGACCTCGCCTCAGGGGGCGAGGAGAAGCTTTCTTT; abundance: few; v_gene: TRBV28; j_gene: TRBJ1-1; d_gene: TRBD1
CDR3aa: CASSTPFEQFF; CDR3nt: TGTGCCAGCAGCACCCCTTTCGAGCAGTTCTTC; abundance: NA; v_gene: TRBV28; j_gene: TRBJ2-1; d_gene: NA